This T cell receptor (beta chain) derives from a study of shared clonotypes between healthy human individuals. Only in-frame clones appear in the TCRdb table, and some are missing; sequencing was by immunoSEQ multiplex PCR. Of 470,000 or so clones listed, roughly 80% were seen once; the top ten hold roughly 13%. Points on this clone: This probably arose from a read error, given a far larger clone one base away.

CDR1 is LGHNA, CDR2 YSLEER, per germline. The ends were cut back, 3 bases at V and 9 bases at J, with 23 bases in the middle. CDR3 size: 16 residues. The rearrangement joins TRBV4-3 to TRBJ1-2, with D unclear. The sample was PBMCs. The sequence derives from a woman in her thirties or forties in good health. Some clones in this sample may be carry-over from other donors' samples. The CDR3 loop reads CASSQWVGPGRGCYTF. The CDR3 DNA reads as TGCGCCAGCAGCCAGTGGGTGGGCCCGGGTCGTGGCTGCTACACCTTC.